Listed here are 2 T cell receptor beta chains from one sample, sequenced in a study of T cells generated in artificial thymic organoids. Organoids aggregated human HSPCs with DLL1-transduced murine MS5 stromal cells. FACS-sorted CD34+CD3- hematopoietic stem and progenitor cells, with residual T cells removed, seeded the organoids. Reverse primers in the TRAC or TRBC constant regions drove separate semi-nested PCRs for TCRalpha and TCRbeta. TCRdb called the 5' RACE reads again in MiXCR, with one record for every CDR3 protein. This table holds about 8,400 distinct CDR3 sequences, 20% to 30% found once. The antigens for these receptors are not known. The sequenced sample consisted of naive CD8+ T cells grown in artificial thymic organoids from cord blood stem and progenitor cells. Subset meaning: CD3+TCRalphabeta+CD8SP T cells; for blood, CD45RO-CCR7+ naive CD8+ T cells. Receptors originate from a human donor who gave cord blood stem cells for thymic organoid culture, a cardiac surgery patient who gave postnatal thymus, or a blood donor (not recorded which).

This clonotype has a handful of counts. CDR3: CASSGPYYNSPLHF. CDR3 in DNA: TGTGCCAGCAGTGGACCTTACTATAATTCACCCCTCCACTTT. This chain connects TRBV27 to TRBJ1-6; D ambiguous. CDR1 MNHEY and CDR2 SMNVEV come from the germline V gene (reference sequence). V was shortened by 5 bases and J by 3 bases, with 8 bases between the two germline ends. This CDR3 is 14 amino acids long.

V and J are TRBV10-3 and TRBJ1-1; no definite D call. The CDR3 runs to 13 residues. Germline CDR1 is ENHRY and CDR2 is SYGVKD. V lost 7 bases and J 3 bases, leaving 12 bases between the germline ends. The CDR3 reads CAITRRADTEAFF. As DNA, the CDR3 is TGTGCCATCACCCGGAGGGCGGACACTGAAGCTTTCTTT.